The 25 T cell receptor beta chains below come from one sample, sequenced in a study of read filtering for tumor transcriptome and immune sequencing. Molecular barcoded adaptors covering alpha/delta and beta/gamma chains were used on approximately 400 ng RNA. Via MiXCR, TCRdb re-called the reads, giving one row per CDR3 protein. The sample comprises hundreds of distinct CDR3 sequences, approximately 81% of which are singletons, and 20% to 30% rests with the top ten. What was sequenced was a population of CD138-negative cells sorted from bone marrow. These receptor sequences come from a donor at least 40 years old with multiple myeloma. This table probably holds off-target reads from a library built for another chain.

This clonotype was found once. The chain has TRBV20-1 and TRBJ2-5; D gene unclear. Trimming removed 3 bases from V and 5 bases from J, with 10 bases in between. CDR1 and CDR2 from the germline V gene are DFQATT and SNEGSKA (reference sequence). The CDR3 consists of 12 residues. The chain's CDR3 is CSASRLEETQYF. In nucleotides, the CDR3 is TGCAGTGCTAGTAGGCTAGAGGAGACCCAGTACTTC.

The chain has TRBV5-1 and TRBJ2-1; possible D gene TRBD2, 6 bases. In germline, CDR1 is SGHRS, CDR2 YFSETQ. V gave up 3 bases and J gave up 4 bases, with 17 bases separating them. The CDR3 length is 16 residues. In DNA form, the CDR3 reads TGCGCCAGCAGCTGGTCTCCCATGGAGGGTTACAATGAGCAGTTCTTC. The encoded protein is CASSWSPMEGYNEQFF.

V and J are TRBV20-1 and TRBJ1-5, with D perhaps TRBD1 (5 bases). V was shortened by 4 bases and J by 4 bases, with 11 bases between the two germline ends. Germline V CDR1 and CDR2: DFQATT, SNEGSKA (reference sequence). The CDR3 consists of 13 residues. The CDR3 region is CSATQGTNQPQHF. In DNA form, the CDR3 reads TGCAGTGCTACGCAGGGTACAAATCAGCCCCAGCATTTT.

The rearrangement joins TRBV6-5 to TRBJ1-1, with D maybe TRBD1 (5 bases). In germline, CDR1 is MNHEY, CDR2 SVGAGI. V was pared by 8 bases and J by 4 bases, with 17 bases between. This CDR3 is built from 14 residues. CDR3 residues: CASGNGAMGTEAFF. The CDR3 DNA follows: TGTGCCAGCGGTAACGGGGCGATGGGCACTGAAGCTTTCTTT.

The V gene is TRBV6-2 or TRBV6-3, the J gene TRBJ2-7, with a weak D call TRBD2 (6 bases). The CDR3 has 14 residues. Germline V gene lookup returns CDR1 MNHEY and CDR2 SVGEGT. Trimming removed 5 bases from V and 2 bases from J, with 13 bases in between. CDR3 bases: TGTGCCAGCAGTACGGGAGAAGCTACCTACGAGCAGTACTTC. Encoded protein: CASSTGEATYEQYF.

This clonotype was detected a few times. This sequence joins TRBV29-1 and TRBJ2-7; D tentatively reads TRBD1 or TRBD2 (5 bases each). Germline V gene sequence: CDR1 SQVTM, CDR2 ANQGSEA. V lost 6 bases, J lost 2 bases, and 17 bases lay in between. This CDR3 comprises 14 residues. The CDR3 sequence is CSVRPGTGTYEQYF. CDR3 nucleotide sequence: TGCAGCGTCCGTCCCGGGACGGGAACCTACGAGCAGTACTTC.

V is TRBV11-2 and J is TRBJ2-1, with D maybe TRBD2 (6 bases). CDR3 length: 15 amino acids. Per germline, CDR1 SGHAT and CDR2 FQNNGV. V shed 1 base and J shed 9 bases, with 16 bases lying between them. The DNA of the CDR3 is TGTGCCAGCAGCTTAGTGTTCGGGGGTTTTGGTGAGCAGTTCTTC. This codes for CASSLVFGGFGEQFF.

This chain links TRBV29-1 with TRBJ2-1; 8 positions agree with TRBD2. CDR3 length equals 14 residues. Per the germline V gene, CDR1 is SQVTM and CDR2 is ANQGSEA. With 6 bases clipped from V and 6 bases from J, the junction kept 10 bases outside the gene matches. The CDR3 DNA reads TGCAGCGTCCGGACTAGCTCGAGATCCAATGAGCAGTTCTTC. This sequence encodes CSVRTSSRSNEQFF.

The gene calls are TRBV29-1 and TRBJ2-3; D is ambiguous. Germline V gives CDR1 SQVTM, CDR2 ANQGSEA. The CDR3 length is 14 residues. Trimming removed 3 bases at V and 8 bases at J, with 18 bases between. The CDR3 DNA follows: TGCAGCGTTGACGAGTTTAGAGAGACGGGTACGCAGTATTTT. Protein: CSVDEFRETGTQYF.

The V call is TRBV28, the J call TRBJ1-5, with 8 positions matching TRBD1. V gave up 6 bases and J gave up 5 bases; unmatched junction bases: 3. This CDR3 comprises 13 residues. Germline loops: CDR1 MDHEN, CDR2 SYDVKM. CDR3 region: CASSPQGDQPQHF. In nucleotides, the CDR3 is TGTGCCAGCAGCCCACAGGGGGATCAGCCCCAGCATTTT.

This clonotype came up a few times. This sequence joins TRBV7-2 and TRBJ1-4; D ambiguous. The V end lost 1 base, the J end lost 2 bases, and 11 bases lay between the germline ends. Germline-derived CDR1 and CDR2 are SGHTA and FQGNSA. The CDR3 extends over 16 amino acids. For the CDR3, the DNA is TGTGCCAGCAGCTTAGATCGGCCAGCGACTAATGAAAAACTGTTTTTT. It yields the protein CASSLDRPATNEKLFF.

As to this clonotype: One junction end disagrees with the germline gene, perhaps due to a read error. The rearrangement links TRBV20-1 to TRBJ2-1; 10 nucleotides align to TRBD1. The CDR3 runs 14 residues. Per the germline V gene, CDR1 is DFQATT and CDR2 is SNEGSKA (reference sequence). The CDR3 region has the DNA TGCAGTGCTGGCCGGGACAGGGGCTACAATGAGCAGTTCTTT. It yields the protein CSAGRDRGYNEQFF.

The J gene is TRBJ2-1, the V gene TRBV7-9; D not resolved. The V gene lost 4 bases and the J gene lost 7 bases, with 11 bases spanning the gap. The CDR3 covers 13 residues. CDR1 and CDR2 (germline): SEHNR, FQNEAQ (reference sequence). The CDR3 spells CASSSPTRNEQFF. In DNA, the CDR3 is TGTGCCAGCAGCTCCCCGACTCGAAATGAGCAGTTCTTC. The complete variable domain, with remaining parts taken from reference TRBV7-9 and TRBJ2-1, reads DTGVSQNPRHKITKRGQNVTFRCDPISEHNRLYWYRQTLGQGPEFLTYFQNEAQLEKSRLLSDRFSAERPKGSFSTLEIQRTEQGDSAMYLCASSSPTRNEQFFGPGTRLTVL.

The chain joins TRBV3-1 to TRBJ2-3; 14 nucleotides agree with TRBD2. Germline CDR1 LGHDT, CDR2 YNNKEL (reference sequence). The CDR3 is made up of 18 amino acids. V lost 4 bases and J lost 1; bases outside the gene matches: 7. The CDR3 DNA reads as TGTGCCAGCAGCCGCGGGACTAGCGGGAGTGAGGGCACAGATACGCAGTATTTT. Its protein product is CASSRGTSGSEGTDTQYF.

The chain has TRBV20-1 and TRBJ1-5; D is unclear. The CDR3 totals 14 residues. Germline V gene data show CDR1 as DFQATT and CDR2 as SNEGSKA (reference sequence). The V end lost 3 bases, the J end lost 2 bases, and 11 bases lay between the germline ends. Here the CDR3 DNA reads TGCAGTGCTAGTGGCGGATGGGGCAATCAGCCCCAGCATTTT. As protein: CSASGGWGNQPQHF.

Points on this clonotype: One end of the junction fails to match germline, which may point to a read error. The V gene is TRBV3-1, the J gene TRBJ2-1; D is undetermined. The CDR3 is 15 residues long. The germline V gene encodes CDR1 LGHDT and CDR2 YNNKEL (reference sequence). The CDR3 spells CASSQLDGPSNGQFF. The CDR3, as DNA: TGTGCCAGCAGCCAACTTGACGGCCCGTCCAATGGGCAGTTCTTC.

This sequence joins TRBV2 and TRBJ2-1; D is undetermined. This CDR3 is built from 11 residues. V lost 7 bases and J 7 bases, leaving 8 bases between the germline ends. CDR1 and CDR2 from the germline V gene are SNHLY and FYNNEI. This CDR3 reads CASTYSNEQFF. Written as DNA, the CDR3 is TGTGCCAGCACCTACAGTAATGAGCAGTTCTTC.

The CDR3 protein is CASSLSRGNEQFF. As DNA, the CDR3 is TGTGCCAGCAGCTTAAGCAGGGGCAATGAGCAGTTCTTC. The rearrangement links TRBV7-2 to TRBJ2-1; D may be TRBD1 (6 bases). This CDR3 spans 13 amino acids. From germline, CDR1 is SGHTA and CDR2 FQGNSA. V lost 2 bases, J lost 6 bases, and 8 bases lay in between.

The chain is built from TRBV29-1 and TRBJ2-3; possibly TRBD2 for D (5 bases). The CDR3 totals 15 residues. The germline V and J ends were trimmed by 3 bases and 0 bases, with 13 bases remaining between them. The germline gives CDR1 SQVTM, CDR2 ANQGSEA. As DNA, the CDR3 is TGCAGCGTTGATATGTTTGAGGGAAGCACAGATACGCAGTATTTT. It translates to CSVDMFEGSTDTQYF.

The rearrangement joins TRBV5-4 to TRBJ2-3; D is perhaps TRBD2 (6 bases). In germline, CDR1 is SGHNT, CDR2 YYREEE (reference sequence). Deletions cut 6 bases from V and 4 bases from J, with 24 bases between. The CDR3 totals 17 residues. DNA for the CDR3: TGTGCCAGCACCACCGGGGGAGGTCATGGAGCGGCAGATACGCAGTATTTT. Amino acids: CASTTGGGHGAADTQYF.

The gene calls are TRBV20-1 and TRBJ2-1, with D uncertain. V lost 3 bases and J lost 8, with 14 bases in between. CDR1 is DFQATT, CDR2 SNEGSKA, per germline (reference sequence). The CDR3 consists of 13 residues. Here the CDR3 DNA reads TGCAGTGCTAGTAGAGTGTCGCGCGATGAGCAGTTCTTC. Its protein is CSASRVSRDEQFF.

This chain links TRBV24-1 with TRBJ2-2, with D possibly matching TRBD1 (5 bases). The germline gives CDR1 KGHDR, CDR2 SFDVKD. The germline V and J ends were trimmed by 6 bases and 0 bases, with 10 bases remaining between them. The CDR3 extends over 15 amino acids. The chain's CDR3 is CATSLGQANTGELFF. The CDR3 DNA reads as TGTGCCACCAGTCTGGGGCAGGCGAACACCGGGGAGCTGTTTTTT.

CDR3 DNA sequence: TGTGCCAGCAGGCCTAGCGGTAGCACAGATACGCAGTATTTT. It codes for CASRPSGSTDTQYF. The chain recombines TRBV6-2 or TRBV6-3 with TRBJ2-3; 7 nucleotides match TRBD2. From germline, CDR1 is MNHEY and CDR2 SVGEGT. This CDR3 contains 14 residues. V lost 6 bases to trimming and J lost 0 bases; unmatched junction nucleotides: 3.

This clonotype has more than one count but fewer than ten. This sequence joins TRBV5-1 and TRBJ2-7; D perhaps matches TRBD1 (6 bases). There are 13 residues in the CDR3. Between the trimmed V and J ends, which lost 2 bases and 2 bases, there was a span of 8 bases. CDR1 is SGHRS and CDR2 is YFSETQ in the germline V gene. This CDR3 is CASSLQGPYEQYF. CDR3 DNA sequence: TGCGCCAGCAGCTTACAGGGACCCTACGAGCAGTACTTC.

This clonotype was recorded once. This chain connects TRBV20-1 to TRBJ2-1; D ambiguous. The CDR3 has 17 residues. Per the germline V gene, CDR1 is DFQATT and CDR2 is SNEGSKA (reference sequence). V shed 0 bases and J shed 0 bases, with 15 bases lying between them. The CDR3 is CSARDPGAASSYNEQFF. The CDR3 DNA reads TGCAGTGCTAGAGATCCCGGTGCGGCGAGCTCCTACAATGAGCAGTTCTTC.